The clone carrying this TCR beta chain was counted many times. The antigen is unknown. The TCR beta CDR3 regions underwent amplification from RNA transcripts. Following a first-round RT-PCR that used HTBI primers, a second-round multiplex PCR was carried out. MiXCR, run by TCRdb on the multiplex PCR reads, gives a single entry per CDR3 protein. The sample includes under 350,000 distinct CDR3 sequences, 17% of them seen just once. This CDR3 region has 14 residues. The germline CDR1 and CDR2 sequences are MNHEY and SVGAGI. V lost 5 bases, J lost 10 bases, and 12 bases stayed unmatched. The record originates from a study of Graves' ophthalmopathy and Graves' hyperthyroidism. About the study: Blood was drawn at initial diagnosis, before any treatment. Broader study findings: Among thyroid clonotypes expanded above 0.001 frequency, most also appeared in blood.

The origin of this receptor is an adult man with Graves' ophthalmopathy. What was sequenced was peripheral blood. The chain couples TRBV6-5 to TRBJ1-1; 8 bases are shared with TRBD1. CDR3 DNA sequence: TGTGCCAGCAGTCCATCAAACAGGGGGACGGTAGCTTTCTTT. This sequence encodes CASSPSNRGTVAFF.